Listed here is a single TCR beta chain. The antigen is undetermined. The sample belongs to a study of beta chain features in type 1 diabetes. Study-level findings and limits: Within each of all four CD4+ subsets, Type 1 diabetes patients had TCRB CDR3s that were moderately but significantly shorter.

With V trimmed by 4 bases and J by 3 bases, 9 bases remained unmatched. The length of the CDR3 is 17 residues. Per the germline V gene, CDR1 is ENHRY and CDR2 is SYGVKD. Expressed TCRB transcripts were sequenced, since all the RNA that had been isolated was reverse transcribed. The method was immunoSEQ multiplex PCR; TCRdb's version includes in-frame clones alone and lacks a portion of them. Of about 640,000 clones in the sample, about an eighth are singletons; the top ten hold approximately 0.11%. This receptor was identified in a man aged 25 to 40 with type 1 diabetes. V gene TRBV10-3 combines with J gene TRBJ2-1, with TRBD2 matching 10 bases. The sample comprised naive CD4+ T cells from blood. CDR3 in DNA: TGTGCCATCAGTGTTGGGCTAGCGGGGGCCGACTACAATGAGCAGTTCTTC. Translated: CAISVGLAGADYNEQFF.